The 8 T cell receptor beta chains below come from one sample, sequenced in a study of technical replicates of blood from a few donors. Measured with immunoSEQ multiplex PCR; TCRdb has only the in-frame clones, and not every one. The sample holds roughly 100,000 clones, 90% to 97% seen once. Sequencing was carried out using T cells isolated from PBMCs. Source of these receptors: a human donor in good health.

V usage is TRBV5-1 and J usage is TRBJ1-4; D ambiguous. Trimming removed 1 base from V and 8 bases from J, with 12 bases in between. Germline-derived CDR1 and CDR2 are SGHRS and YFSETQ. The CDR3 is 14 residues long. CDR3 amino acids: CASSLTGVGEKLFF. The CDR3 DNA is TGCGCCAGCAGCTTGACCGGGGTGGGGGAAAAACTGTTTTTT.

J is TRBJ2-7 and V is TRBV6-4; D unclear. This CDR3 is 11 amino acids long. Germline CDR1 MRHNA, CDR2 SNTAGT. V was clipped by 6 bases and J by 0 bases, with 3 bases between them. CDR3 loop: CASSVSYEQYF. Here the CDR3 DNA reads TGTGCCAGCAGCGTCTCCTACGAGCAGTACTTC.

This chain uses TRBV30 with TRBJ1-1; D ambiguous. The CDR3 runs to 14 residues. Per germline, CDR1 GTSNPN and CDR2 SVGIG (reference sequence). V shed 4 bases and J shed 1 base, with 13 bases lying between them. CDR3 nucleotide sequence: TGTGCCTGGACCCACAAATCAACGAACACTGAAGCTTTCTTT. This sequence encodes CAWTHKSTNTEAFF.

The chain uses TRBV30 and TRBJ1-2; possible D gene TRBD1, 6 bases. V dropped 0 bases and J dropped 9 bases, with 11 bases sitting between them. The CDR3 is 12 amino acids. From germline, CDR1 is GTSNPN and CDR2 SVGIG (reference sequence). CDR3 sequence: CAWSVQGDSYTF. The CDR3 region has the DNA TGTGCCTGGAGTGTACAAGGGGACAGCTACACCTTC.

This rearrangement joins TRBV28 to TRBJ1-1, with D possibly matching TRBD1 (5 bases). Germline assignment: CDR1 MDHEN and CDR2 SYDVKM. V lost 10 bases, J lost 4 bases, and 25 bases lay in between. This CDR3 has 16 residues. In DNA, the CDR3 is TGTGCCACCACGACGGGGGTAAAGGGTTCGGGCACTGAAGCTTTCTTT. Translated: CATTTGVKGSGTEAFF.

CDR3 coding DNA: TGTGCAAGTCGCTTAGGGGACAGGGGGATTGTTGATGAGCAGTTCTTC. Translated: CASRLGDRGIVDEQFF. V and J are TRBV12-2 and TRBJ2-1; the table's TRBD1 call for D was not verified on the DNA. TRBV12-2 is flagged as a pseudogene. The CDR3 covers 16 residues.

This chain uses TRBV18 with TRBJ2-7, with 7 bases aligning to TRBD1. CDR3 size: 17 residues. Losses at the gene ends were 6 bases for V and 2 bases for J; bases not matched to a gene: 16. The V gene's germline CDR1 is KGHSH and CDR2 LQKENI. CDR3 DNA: TGTGCCAGCTCCCTGGTCACAGGGGACAGACAAGCCTACGAGCAGTACTTC. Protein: CASSLVTGDRQAYEQYF.

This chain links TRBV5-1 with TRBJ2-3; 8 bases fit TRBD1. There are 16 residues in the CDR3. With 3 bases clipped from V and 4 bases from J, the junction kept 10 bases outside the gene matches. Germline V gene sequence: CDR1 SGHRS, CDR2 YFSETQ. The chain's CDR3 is CASSSDRGQGADTQYF. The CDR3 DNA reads TGCGCCAGCAGCTCTGACAGGGGTCAAGGAGCAGATACGCAGTATTTT.